This T cell receptor beta chain was identified during a study of T cell responses to AZD1222 COVID-19 vaccine. The overall study: Recipients boosted at about 4 weeks or about 12 weeks are pooled. Study results and caveats: Vaccine-related CD4 TCRs covered spike, predominating at 160-218 and 743-854. White British ancestry dominated among donors, who included more females, and clonal diversity was possibly underestimated.

The data were produced by immunoSEQ multiplex PCR, yet TCRdb's version contains in-frame clones alone and is incomplete. In the table there are about 50,000 clones, roughly 85% of which are singletons. This CDR3 spans 15 amino acids. Germline loops: CDR1 SQVTM, CDR2 ANQGSEA. V lost 3 bases to trimming and J lost 4 bases, with 18 bases between them. This clone has a handful of counts. Its target is not known. Sequencing used peripheral blood, obtained on day 0 of AZD1222 vaccination. The TCR comes from an adult in good health. The gene calls are TRBV29-1 and TRBJ1-1; possible D gene TRBD1, 6 bases. In DNA form, the CDR3 reads TGCAGCGTTGATGCAGAGACAGGATCGCTCACTGAAGCTTTCTTT. This translates into CSVDAETGSLTEAFF. Filled out from reference TRBV29-1 and TRBJ1-1, the complete variable domain reads SAVISQKPSRDICQRGTSLTIQCQVDSQVTMMFWYRQQPGQSLTLIATANQGSEATYESGFVIDKFPISRPNLTFSTLTVSNMSPEDSSIYLCSVDAETGSLTEAFFGQGTRLTVV.